The clone carrying this T cell receptor beta chain has more than one count but fewer than ten. Its antigen is currently unknown. This specimen comes from a study of T-cell memory formation after mild COVID-19. Study at large: Clusters of TCRs were largely donor specific.

In TCRdb, the 5' RACE reads were re-called with MiXCR into one record per CDR3 protein. Of approximately 450,000 distinct CDR3 sequences in the sample, around a sixth were seen once. Broader study findings: Contracting CD4+ clones were located mainly in CM and EM, and CD8+ clones in EMRA. Clones contracting across day 15 to 85 had a balanced CD4/CD8 profile; later expanding clones leaned CD4+.

Germline lookup yields CDR1 MGHDK and CDR2 SYGVNS. The CDR3 is made up of 13 amino acids. V was pared by 3 bases and J by 4 bases, with 9 bases between. The sequence was obtained from an adult woman who had mild COVID-19 (a few samples of this study predate the infection). Cell type and time point are not known. The sequenced sample consisted of PBMCs or a T cell subset sorted from them (not recorded which). The V call is TRBV25-1, the J call TRBJ2-5; D is unresolved. The CDR3 loop reads CASSDWDRETQYF. The CDR3 coding sequence is TGTGCCAGCAGTGATTGGGATCGAGAGACCCAGTACTTC.